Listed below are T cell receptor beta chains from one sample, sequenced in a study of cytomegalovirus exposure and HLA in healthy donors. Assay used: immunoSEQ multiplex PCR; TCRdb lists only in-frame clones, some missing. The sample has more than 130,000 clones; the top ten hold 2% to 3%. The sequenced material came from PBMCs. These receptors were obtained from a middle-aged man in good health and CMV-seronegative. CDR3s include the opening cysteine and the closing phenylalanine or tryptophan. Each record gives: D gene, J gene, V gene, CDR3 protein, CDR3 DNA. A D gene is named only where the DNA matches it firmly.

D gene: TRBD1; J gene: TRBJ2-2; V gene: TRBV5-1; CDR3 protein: CASSLDRVTGELFF; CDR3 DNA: TGCGCCAGCAGCCTGGACAGGGTCACCGGGGAGCTGTTTTTT
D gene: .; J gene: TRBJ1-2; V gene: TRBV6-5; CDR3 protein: CASIGEDYGYTF; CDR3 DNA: TGTGCCAGCATAGGGGAGGACTATGGCTACACCTTC
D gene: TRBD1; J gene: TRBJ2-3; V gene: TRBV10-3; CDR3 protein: CAISEGRGKTDTQYF; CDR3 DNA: TGTGCCATCAGTGAGGGCAGGGGGAAGACAGATACGCAGTATTTT
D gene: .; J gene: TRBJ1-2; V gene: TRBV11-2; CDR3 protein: CASSLARGRGYTF; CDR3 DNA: TGTGCCAGCAGCTTAGCACGGGGTCGGGGCTACACCTTC
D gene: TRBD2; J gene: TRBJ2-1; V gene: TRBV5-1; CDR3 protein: CASSLVWLAGRYNEQFF; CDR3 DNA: TGCGCCAGCAGCTTGGTTTGGCTAGCGGGGCGGTACAATGAGCAGTTCTTC
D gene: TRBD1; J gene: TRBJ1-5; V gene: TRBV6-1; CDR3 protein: CASSTGQGAMSPQHF; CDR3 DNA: TGTGCCAGCAGTACTGGACAGGGGGCCATGAGTCCCCAGCATTTT
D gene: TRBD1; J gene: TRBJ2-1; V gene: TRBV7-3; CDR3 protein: CASSNRDSNNEQFF; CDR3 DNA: TGTGCCAGCAGCAACCGGGACAGCAACAATGAGCAGTTCTTC
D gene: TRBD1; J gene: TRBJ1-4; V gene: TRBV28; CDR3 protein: CASSLGVRDRGQVKLFF; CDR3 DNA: TGTGCCAGCAGTTTAGGGGTCCGGGACAGGGGGCAGGTAAAACTGTTTTTT
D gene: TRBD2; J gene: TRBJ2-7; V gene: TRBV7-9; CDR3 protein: CASSFSGASWGEQYF; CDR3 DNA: TGTGCCAGCAGCTTTAGCGGGGCGTCCTGGGGCGAGCAGTACTTC
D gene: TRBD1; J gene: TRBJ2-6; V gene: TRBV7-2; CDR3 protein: CASSSLDRAGANVLTF; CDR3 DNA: TGTGCCAGCAGCTCACTCGACAGGGCTGGGGCCAACGTCCTGACTTTC
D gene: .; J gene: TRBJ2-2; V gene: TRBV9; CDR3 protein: CASSVAAGGNTGELFF; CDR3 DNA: TGTGCCAGCAGCGTAGCGGCAGGAGGAAACACCGGGGAGCTGTTTTTT
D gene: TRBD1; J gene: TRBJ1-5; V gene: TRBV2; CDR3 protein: CASAQGGQPQHF; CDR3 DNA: TGTGCCAGCGCTCAGGGGGGACAGCCCCAGCATTTT
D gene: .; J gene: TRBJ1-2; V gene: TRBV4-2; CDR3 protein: CASSQDVNSNYGYTF; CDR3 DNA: TGTGCCAGCAGCCAAGACGTCAACTCAAACTATGGCTACACCTTC
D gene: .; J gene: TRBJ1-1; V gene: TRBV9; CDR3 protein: CASSVGGINTEAFF; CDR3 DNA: TGTGCCAGCAGCGTAGGAGGCATCAACACTGAAGCTTTCTTT
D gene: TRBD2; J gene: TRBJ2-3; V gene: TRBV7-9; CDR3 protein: CASSFSGGSNTQYF; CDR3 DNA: TGTGCCAGCAGTTTTAGCGGGGGGTCAAATACGCAGTATTTT
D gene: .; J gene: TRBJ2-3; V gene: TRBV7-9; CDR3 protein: CASSPRRDSPSTDTQYF; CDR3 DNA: TGTGCCAGCAGCCCCAGACGGGACTCTCCTAGCACAGATACGCAGTATTTT
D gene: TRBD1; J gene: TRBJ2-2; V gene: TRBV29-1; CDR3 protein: CSADRETGELFF; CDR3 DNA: TGCAGCGCGGACAGGGAGACCGGGGAGCTGTTTTTT
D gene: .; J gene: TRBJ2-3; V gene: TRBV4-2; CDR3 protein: CASSQGEDTQYF; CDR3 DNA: TGTGCCAGCAGCCAGGGAGAAGATACGCAGTATTTT
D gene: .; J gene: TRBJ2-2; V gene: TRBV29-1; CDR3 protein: CSVEVGGRGGTGELFF; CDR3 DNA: TGCAGCGTTGAAGTGGGTGGGCGGGGTGGCACCGGGGAGCTGTTTTTT
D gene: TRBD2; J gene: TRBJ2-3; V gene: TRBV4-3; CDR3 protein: CASSQGRGVVADTQYF; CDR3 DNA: TGCGCCAGCAGCCAAGGGCGGGGGGTCGTCGCAGATACGCAGTATTTT
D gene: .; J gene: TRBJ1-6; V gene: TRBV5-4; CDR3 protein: CASSLGSGQHNSPLHF; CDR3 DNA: TGTGCCAGCAGCTTGGGGTCCGGACAGCACAATTCACCCCTCCACTTT
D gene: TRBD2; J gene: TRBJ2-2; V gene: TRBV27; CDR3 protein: CASRWASGGAGANTGELFF; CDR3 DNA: TGTGCCAGCAGGTGGGCTAGCGGGGGGGCTGGTGCGAACACCGGGGAGCTGTTTTTT
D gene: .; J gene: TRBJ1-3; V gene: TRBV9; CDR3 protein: CATSGSNENTIYF; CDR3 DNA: TGTGCCACTTCCGGGAGTAACGAAAACACCATATATTTT
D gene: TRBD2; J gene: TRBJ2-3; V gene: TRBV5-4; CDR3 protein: CASSLEAGGTDTQYF; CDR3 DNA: TGTGCCAGCAGCTTGGAGGCGGGGGGCACAGATACGCAGTATTTT
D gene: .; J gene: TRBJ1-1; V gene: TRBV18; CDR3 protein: CASSPPGITEAFF; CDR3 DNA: TGTGCCAGCTCACCACCCGGGATCACTGAAGCTTTCTTT
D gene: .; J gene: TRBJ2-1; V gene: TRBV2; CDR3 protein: CASRLQEDNEQFF; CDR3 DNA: TGTGCCAGCAGGCTTCAAGAGGACAATGAGCAGTTCTTC
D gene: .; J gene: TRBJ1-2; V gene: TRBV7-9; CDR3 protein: CASSLAGSYGYTF; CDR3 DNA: TGTGCCAGCAGCTTAGCAGGGAGCTATGGCTACACCTTC
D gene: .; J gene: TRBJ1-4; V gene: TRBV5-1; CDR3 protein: CASSLGHGNEKLFF; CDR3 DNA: TGCGCCAGCAGCTTGGGGCATGGTAATGAAAAACTGTTTTTT
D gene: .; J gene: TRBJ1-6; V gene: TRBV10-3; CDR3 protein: CASQGSSYNSPLHF; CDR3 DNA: TGTGCCAGTCAGGGGAGCTCCTATAATTCACCCCTCCACTTT
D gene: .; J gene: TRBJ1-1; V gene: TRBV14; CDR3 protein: CASSHQATEAFF; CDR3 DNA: TGTGCCAGCAGCCATCAGGCCACTGAAGCTTTCTTT
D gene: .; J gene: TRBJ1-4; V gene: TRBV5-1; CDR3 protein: CASSSGDSTNEKLFF; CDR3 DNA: TGCGCCAGCAGCTCAGGGGATTCGACTAATGAAAAACTGTTTTTT
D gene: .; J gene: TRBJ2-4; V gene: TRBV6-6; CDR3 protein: CASSPRGQLANGIQYF; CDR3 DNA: TGTGCCAGCAGCCCCCGGGGCCAACTAGCCAACGGCATTCAGTACTTC
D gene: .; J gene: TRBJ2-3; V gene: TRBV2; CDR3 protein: CASRPIMQYF; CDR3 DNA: TGTGCCAGCAGACCTATCATGCAGTATTTT
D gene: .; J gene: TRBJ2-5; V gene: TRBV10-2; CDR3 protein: CASSEGRGQETQYF; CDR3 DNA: TGCGCCAGCAGTGAAGGGAGGGGGCAAGAGACCCAGTACTTC
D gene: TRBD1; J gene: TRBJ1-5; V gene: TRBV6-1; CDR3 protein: CASSGTGVNQPQHF; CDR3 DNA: TGTGCCAGCAGTGGTACAGGGGTCAATCAGCCCCAGCATTTT
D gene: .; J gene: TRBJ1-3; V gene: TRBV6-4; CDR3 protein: CASSERRNTIYF; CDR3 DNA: TGTGCCAGCAGTGAGAGGCGAAACACCATATATTTT
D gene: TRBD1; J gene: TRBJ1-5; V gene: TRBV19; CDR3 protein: CASSIPGSDRDNQPQHF; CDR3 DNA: TGTGCCAGTAGTATCCCCGGATCAGACAGGGACAATCAGCCCCAGCATTTT
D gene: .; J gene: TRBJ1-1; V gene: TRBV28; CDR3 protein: CASSFPSGAFF; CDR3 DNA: TGTGCCAGCAGTTTCCCTTCGGGGGCTTTCTTT
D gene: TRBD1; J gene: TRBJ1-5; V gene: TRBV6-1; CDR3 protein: CASSWGTGVGQPQHF; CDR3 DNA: TGTGCCAGCAGCTGGGGAACAGGGGTGGGCCAGCCCCAGCATTTT
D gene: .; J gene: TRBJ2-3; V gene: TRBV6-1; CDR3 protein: CASSDGGPTDTQYF; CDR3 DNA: TGTGCCAGCAGTGACGGGGGGCCCACAGATACGCAGTATTTT
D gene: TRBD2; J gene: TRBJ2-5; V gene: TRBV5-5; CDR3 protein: CASSLGLAGGQETQYF; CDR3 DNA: TGTGCCAGCAGCTTAGGACTAGCGGGGGGTCAAGAGACCCAGTACTTC
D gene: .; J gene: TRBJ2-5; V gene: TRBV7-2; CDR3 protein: CASSLGLLETQYF; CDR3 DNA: TGTGCCAGCAGCTTAGGTCTTTTGGAGACCCAGTACTTC
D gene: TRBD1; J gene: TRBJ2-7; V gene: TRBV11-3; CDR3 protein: CASSLRQGSGEQYF; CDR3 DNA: TGTGCCAGCAGCTTGCGACAGGGCTCGGGGGAGCAGTACTTC
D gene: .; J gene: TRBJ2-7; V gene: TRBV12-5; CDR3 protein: CASGLLLGYEQYF; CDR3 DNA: TGTGCTAGTGGTTTACTACTGGGCTACGAGCAGTACTTC
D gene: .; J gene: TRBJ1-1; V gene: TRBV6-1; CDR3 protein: CASSERGTEAFF; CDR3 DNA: TGTGCCAGCAGTGAAAGGGGAACTGAAGCTTTCTTT
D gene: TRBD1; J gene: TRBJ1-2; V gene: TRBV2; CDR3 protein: CASTNYRTGMGYTF; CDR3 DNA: TGTGCCAGCACCAACTACAGGACAGGGATGGGCTACACCTTC